This entry lists 23 T cell receptor beta chains sequenced from one sample in a study of shared clonotypes between healthy human individuals (dated by TCRdb to the early 2020s). The library was built by means of the immunoSEQ multiplex PCR assay. In TCRdb, the immuneACCESS table is reduced to in-frame sequences with V and J assigned. These tables do not hold every clone; where another copy was compared, an unresolved V gene accounts for under half, and the others remain unexplained. The sample table holds roughly 1,000,000 clones, of which about four fifths were seen once. Clones ranked in the top ten supply roughly 0.55% of the sample. Sample: memory CD4+ T cells from PBMCs. Read against the paper, the sample's cell subset or site label means: CD45RA-negative fraction. The receptor source for this set is a man aged 18 to 30 in good health. Some clones in this sample may be carry-over from other donors' samples.

The V gene is TRBV21-1, the J gene TRBJ2-1; no check of the table's D call, TRBD2, against the DNA was made. TRBV21-1 is a documented pseudogene. The CDR3 length is 17 residues. CDR3 nucleotides: TGTGCCACGGCAAAGGGACTACGATATGTAACGGACAATGAGCAGTTCTTC. Its translation: CATAKGLRYVTDNEQFF.

The V and J genes are TRBV7-9 and TRBJ2-5, with a weak D call TRBD2 (6 bases). CDR3 length: 15 residues. Germline lookup yields CDR1 SEHNR and CDR2 FQNEAQ (reference sequence). Between the trimmed V and J ends, which lost 1 base and 4 bases, there was a span of 13 bases. CDR3 loop: CASSLGWRERETQYF. Here the CDR3 DNA reads TGTGCCAGCAGCTTAGGGTGGCGGGAAAGAGAGACCCAGTACTTC.

The J gene is TRBJ2-1, the V gene TRBV27, with TRBD2 matching over 9 bases. V trimming: 5 bases; J trimming: 8 bases; junction bases outside the gene matches: 13. The CDR3 length is 16 residues. Germline V lookup: CDR1 MNHEY, CDR2 SMNVEV (reference sequence). CDR3 DNA: TGTGCCAGCAGTCCTCCAACGAGCGGGAGGTACGATGAGCAGTTCTTC. It is translated as CASSPPTSGRYDEQFF.

The chain joins TRBV10-3 to TRBJ2-6, with TRBD1 matching over 8 bases. V shed 8 bases, J shed 0 bases, and the junction held 6 bases outside the gene matches. Germline loops: CDR1 ENHRY, CDR2 SYGVKD. The CDR3 runs 16 residues. This chain's CDR3 is CAILGQGTSGANVLTF. For the CDR3, the DNA is TGTGCCATCCTCGGACAGGGTACCTCTGGGGCCAACGTCCTGACTTTC.

This clone was recorded once. The chain recombines TRBV2 with TRBJ1-2; possible D gene TRBD1, 6 bases. With 4 bases removed from V and 3 bases from J, the gap between germline ends came to 9 bases. The V gene's germline CDR1 is SNHLY and CDR2 FYNNEI. This CDR3 region has 13 residues. For the CDR3, the DNA is TGTGCCAGCAGTGCCGGGACACACTATGGCTACACCTTC. Translating it yields CASSAGTHYGYTF.

The chain is built from TRBV4-3 and TRBJ2-5; 8 positions agree with TRBD1. After removal of 4 bases from V and 1 base from J, the junction contained 2 bases not matched to a gene. CDR3 length: 14 residues. CDR1 is LGHNA and CDR2 is YSLEER in the germline V gene. CDR3 coding DNA: TGCGCCAGCAGCCGACAGGGGTTCCAAGAGACCCAGTACTTC. Its translation: CASSRQGFQETQYF.

This clone was detected only a few times. The CDR3 DNA reads TGTGCCTGGAGAAAGACAGGGGTTGGAGCAGATACGCAGTATTTT. Amino acid sequence: CAWRKTGVGADTQYF. The rearrangement joins TRBV30 to TRBJ2-3; TRBD1 matches at 8 bases. The CDR3 extends over 15 amino acids. Germline loops: CDR1 GTSNPN, CDR2 SVGIG (reference sequence). The ends lost 3 bases at V and 4 bases at J; junction bases unmatched: 9.

CDR3 loop: CASGGGGSMAFF. CDR3 in DNA: TGTGCTAGTGGAGGGGGGGGCTCAATGGCTTTCTTT. This chain joins TRBV12-5 and TRBJ1-1, with D tentatively TRBD1 (6 bases). Trimming pared 6 bases from V and 11 bases from J, leaving 16 bases between. Germline V CDR1 and CDR2: LGHNT, FRNRAP. This CDR3 has 12 residues.

This clone was seen only a few times. The sample holds other DNA sequences that translate to the same CDR3. V gene TRBV2 combines with J gene TRBJ1-5; D gene ambiguous. V was pared by 4 bases and J by 4 bases, with 5 bases between. The V gene's germline CDR1 is SNHLY and CDR2 FYNNEI. The CDR3 consists of 12 residues. The CDR3 protein is CASSGRNQPQHF. CDR3 nucleotides: TGTGCCAGCAGTGGACGGAATCAGCCCCAGCATTTT.

The chain combines TRBV7-3 with TRBJ2-1; 8 nucleotides agree with TRBD2. The length of the CDR3 is 13 residues. CDR1 is SGHTA, CDR2 FQGTGA, per germline. Trimming at V came to 1 base and at J to 8 bases, leaving 1 base not matched to a gene. The CDR3 reads CASSLMREDEQFF. The CDR3 DNA sequence: TGTGCCAGCAGCTTAATGCGGGAGGATGAGCAGTTCTTC.

The chain carries TRBV7-9 and TRBJ1-1, with D possibly TRBD1 on 5 matching bases. Deletions cut 8 bases from V and 1 base from J, with 11 bases between. This CDR3 has 13 amino acids. Germline CDR1 and CDR2: SEHNR and FQNEAQ (reference sequence). The CDR3 DNA reads as TGTGCCAGCGTCGACAGAAGGAACACTGAAGCTTTCTTT. Translated: CASVDRRNTEAFF.

The chain recombines TRBV28 with TRBJ2-2, with D perhaps matching TRBD1 or TRBD2 (5 bases each). The CDR3 length is 16 residues. Germline-derived CDR1 and CDR2 are MDHEN and SYDVKM. V gave up 4 bases and J gave up 0 bases, with 12 bases separating them. CDR3: CASSYSGTANTGELFF. Written as DNA, the CDR3 is TGTGCCAGCAGTTACTCCGGGACGGCGAACACCGGGGAGCTGTTTTTT.

The chain recombines TRBV28 with TRBJ2-2; 7 nucleotides match TRBD1. The germline V gene has CDR1 MDHEN and CDR2 SYDVKM. This CDR3 has 15 amino acids. Trimming took 5 bases from V and 2 from J; bases not matched to a gene: 5. The CDR3 DNA reads as TGTGCCAGCAGTCAAGGGGGCCGTAACACCGGGGAGCTGTTTTTT. This translates into CASSQGGRNTGELFF.

V is TRBV5-1 and J is TRBJ2-5; 14 nucleotides align to TRBD2. V shed 1 base, J shed 1 base, and the junction held 9 bases outside the gene matches. CDR1 SGHRS and CDR2 YFSETQ come from the germline V gene. This CDR3 has 19 amino acids. The CDR3 DNA sequence: TGCGCCAGCAGCTTGACCCGGACTAGCGGGAGGTCTTTCCAAGAGACCCAGTACTTC. Translating gives CASSLTRTSGRSFQETQYF.

The CDR3 region has the DNA TGTGCCAGCCGCTTCCTCCAGGGCTACACCTTC. It is translated as CASRFLQGYTF. The rearrangement joins TRBV6-5 to TRBJ1-2, with D unresolved. Germline V gene sequence: CDR1 MNHEY, CDR2 SVGAGI. The CDR3 is made up of 11 amino acids. Trimming left V 8 bases short and J 8 bases short, with 12 bases between.

In this sample, this clone turned up once. The genes are TRBV6-1 and TRBJ2-2; 13 positions agree with TRBD2. Germline CDR1 MNHNS, CDR2 SASEGT. CDR3 length: 17 amino acids. The V and J ends lost 3 bases and 5 bases, in that order; junction bases with no gene match: 6. The CDR3 DNA reads TGTGCCAGCAGTGACGGACTAGCGGGAGTTTTGACCGGGGAGCTGTTTTTT. Its translation: CASSDGLAGVLTGELFF.

The chain has TRBV7-2 and TRBJ1-2, with D uncertain. The CDR3 covers 17 residues. CDR1 is SGHTA and CDR2 is FQGNSA in the germline V gene. Trimming pared 6 bases from V and 2 bases from J, leaving 22 bases between. The CDR3 is CASRVTAGLVGNYGYTF. In DNA form, the CDR3 reads TGTGCCAGCAGGGTAACCGCGGGCCTGGTAGGAAACTATGGCTACACCTTC.

J is TRBJ2-2 and V is TRBV5-4, with TRBD2 identical over 10 bases. Trimming cost V 3 bases and J 4 bases; bases outside gene matches: 6. Germline CDR1 SGHNT, CDR2 YYREEE (reference sequence). The CDR3 length is 16 residues. CDR3 region: CASSWRAGGATGELFF. The CDR3 DNA is TGTGCCAGCAGCTGGAGAGCGGGAGGGGCCACCGGGGAGCTGTTTTTT. Filled out from reference TRBV5-4 and TRBJ2-2, the complete variable domain reads ETGVTQSPTHLIKTRGQQVTLRCSSQSGHNTVSWYQQALGQGPQFIFQYYREEENGRGNFPPRFSGLQFPNYSSELNVNALELDDSALYLCASSWRAGGATGELFFGEGSRLTVL.

The gene calls are TRBV25-1 and TRBJ2-3; possible D gene TRBD2, 6 bases. Germline V CDR1 and CDR2: MGHDK, SYGVNS. This CDR3 region has 18 residues. Trimming took 7 bases from V and 0 from J, leaving 23 bases between them. The DNA of the CDR3 is TGTGCCAGCAATCTTCGGGAACAGCGGGTTCAAAGCACAGATACGCAGTATTTT. Translated: CASNLREQRVQSTDTQYF.

The chain uses TRBV5-6 and TRBJ2-2; D is perhaps TRBD1 (6 bases). The germline V gene encodes CDR1 SGHDT and CDR2 YYEEEE. The germline V and J ends were trimmed by 0 bases and 6 bases, with 18 bases remaining between them. The CDR3 is 17 residues long. The CDR3 region is CASSLDVQGRGAGELFF. The CDR3 DNA reads TGTGCCAGCAGCTTGGACGTACAGGGTCGGGGCGCCGGGGAGCTGTTTTTT.

CDR3 residues: CAWSVQNYGYTF. The CDR3 bases are TGTGCCTGGAGTGTGCAGAACTATGGCTACACCTTC. The genes are TRBV30 and TRBJ1-2, with unresolved D. The CDR3 totals 12 residues. Trimming removed 0 bases from V and 2 bases from J, with 4 bases in between. Germline V gives CDR1 GTSNPN, CDR2 SVGIG (reference sequence).

The chain recombines TRBV19 with TRBJ2-3, with D unresolved. The CDR3 has 15 amino acids. The germline V gene has CDR1 LNHDA and CDR2 SQIVND (reference sequence). The germline V and J ends were trimmed by 3 bases and 0 bases, with 10 bases remaining between them. The CDR3 DNA follows: TGTGCCAGTAGTATCGGCCGGGCCAGCACAGATACGCAGTATTTT. Its translation: CASSIGRASTDTQYF.

This chain links TRBV28 with TRBJ1-1; tentatively, D is TRBD1 (6 bases). This CDR3 is built from 14 residues. V was clipped by 4 bases and J by 4 bases, with 13 bases between them. CDR1 and CDR2 from the germline V gene are MDHEN and SYDVKM. The CDR3 nucleotides read TGTGCCAGCAGTTCCCCAGGGGAGGGCACTGAAGCTTTCTTT. Translating it yields CASSSPGEGTEAFF.